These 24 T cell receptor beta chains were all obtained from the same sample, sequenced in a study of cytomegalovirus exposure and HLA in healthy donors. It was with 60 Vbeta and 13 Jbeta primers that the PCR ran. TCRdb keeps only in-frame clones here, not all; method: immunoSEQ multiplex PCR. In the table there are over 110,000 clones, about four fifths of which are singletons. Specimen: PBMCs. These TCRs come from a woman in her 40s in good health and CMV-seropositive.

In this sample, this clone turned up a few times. The CDR3 region is CASRDRILGEQYF. The CDR3 DNA reads as TGTGCCAGCAGGGACAGGATATTGGGCGAGCAGTACTTC. The V and J genes are TRBV27 and TRBJ2-7, with 7 bases that match TRBD1. CDR1 and CDR2 (germline): MNHEY, SMNVEV (reference sequence). Trimming cost V 6 bases and J 6 bases; bases outside gene matches: 8. The length of the CDR3 is 13 residues.

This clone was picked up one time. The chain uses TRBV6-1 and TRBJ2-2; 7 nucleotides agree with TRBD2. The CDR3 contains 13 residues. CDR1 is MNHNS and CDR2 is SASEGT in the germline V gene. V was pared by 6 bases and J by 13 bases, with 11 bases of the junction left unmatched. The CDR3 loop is CASSWGGVEGLFF. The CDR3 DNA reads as TGTGCCAGCAGCTGGGGGGGTGTCGAGGGGCTGTTTTTT.

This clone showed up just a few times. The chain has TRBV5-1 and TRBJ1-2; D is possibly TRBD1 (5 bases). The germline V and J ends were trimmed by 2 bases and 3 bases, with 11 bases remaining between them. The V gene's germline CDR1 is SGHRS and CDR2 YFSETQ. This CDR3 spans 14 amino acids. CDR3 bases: TGCGCCAGCAGCTTCTCCCCGGGGGACTATGGCTACACCTTC. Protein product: CASSFSPGDYGYTF.

The CDR3 reads CASSRLAGGSYEQYF. CDR3 DNA: TGTGCCAGCAGTCGACTAGCGGGAGGATCCTACGAGCAGTACTTC. The V and J genes are TRBV14 and TRBJ2-7; 13 positions match TRBD2. V lost 6 bases to trimming and J lost 1 base; unmatched junction nucleotides: 3. The length of the CDR3 is 15 residues. Germline V lookup: CDR1 SGHDN, CDR2 FVKESK. The entire variable domain, with the rest obtained from reference TRBV14 and TRBJ2-7, is as follows: EAGVTQFPSHSVIEKGQTVTLRCDPISGHDNLYWYRRVMGKEIKFLLHFVKESKQDESGMPNNRFLAERTGGTYSTLKVQPAELEDSGVYFCASSRLAGGSYEQYFGPGTRLTVT.

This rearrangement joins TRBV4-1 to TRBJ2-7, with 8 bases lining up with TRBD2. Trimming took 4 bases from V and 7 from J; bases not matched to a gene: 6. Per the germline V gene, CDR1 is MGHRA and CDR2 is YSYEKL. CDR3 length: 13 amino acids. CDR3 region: CASSRVQREEQYF. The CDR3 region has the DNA TGCGCCAGCAGCCGGGTTCAGCGGGAGGAGCAGTACTTC.

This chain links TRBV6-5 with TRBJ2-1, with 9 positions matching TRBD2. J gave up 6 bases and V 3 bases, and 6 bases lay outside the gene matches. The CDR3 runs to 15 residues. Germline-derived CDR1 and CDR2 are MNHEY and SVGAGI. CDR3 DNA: TGTGCCAGCAGTTATAGCGGGAGAGTTTCCAATGAGCAGTTCTTC. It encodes CASSYSGRVSNEQFF.

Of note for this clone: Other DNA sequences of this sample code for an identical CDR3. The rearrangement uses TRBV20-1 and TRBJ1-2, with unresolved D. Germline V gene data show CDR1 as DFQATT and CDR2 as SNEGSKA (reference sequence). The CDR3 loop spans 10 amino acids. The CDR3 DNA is TGCAGGGGAGATAACTATGGCTACACCTTC. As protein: CRGDNYGYTF.

The CDR3 loop reads CSVELASSYEQYF. The CDR3, as DNA: TGCAGCGTTGAACTCGCCAGCTCCTACGAGCAGTACTTC. The chain employs TRBV29-1 and TRBJ2-7; unclear D gene. The CDR3 contains 13 residues. The germline gives CDR1 SQVTM, CDR2 ANQGSEA. V gave up 2 bases and J gave up 0 bases, with 8 bases separating them.

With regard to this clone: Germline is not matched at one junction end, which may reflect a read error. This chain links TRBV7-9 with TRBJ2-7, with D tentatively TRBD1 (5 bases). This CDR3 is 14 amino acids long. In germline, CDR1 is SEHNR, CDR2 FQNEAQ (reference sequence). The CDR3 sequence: CSSSFDSPSVEQYF. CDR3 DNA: TGTTCCAGCAGCTTCGACAGCCCCTCAGTCGAGCAGTACTTC. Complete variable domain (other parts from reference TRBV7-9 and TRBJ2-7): DTGVSQNPRHKITKRGQNVTFRCDPISEHNRLYWYRQTLGQGPEFLTYFQNEAQLEKSRLLSDRFSAERPKGSFSTLEIQRTEQGDSAMYLCSSSFDSPSVEQYFGPGTRLTVT.

The CDR3 coding sequence is TGTGCCAGCAGCGGATCCGGGACAGGCGCGGCTTATGGAAACACCATATATTTT. Translating gives CASSGSGTGAAYGNTIYF. The J gene is TRBJ1-3, the V gene TRBV9; 8 nucleotides match TRBD1. V trimming: 3 bases; J trimming: 3 bases; junction bases outside the gene matches: 14. The CDR3 length is 18 residues. Germline V gene sequence: CDR1 SGDLS, CDR2 YYNGEE.

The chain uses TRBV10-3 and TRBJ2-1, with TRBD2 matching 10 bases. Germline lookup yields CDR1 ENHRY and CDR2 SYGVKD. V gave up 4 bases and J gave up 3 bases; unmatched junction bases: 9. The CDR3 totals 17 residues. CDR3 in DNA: TGTGCCATCAGTGGGTCTAGCGGGAGTATTGGCTACAATGAGCAGTTCTTC. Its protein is CAISGSSGSIGYNEQFF.

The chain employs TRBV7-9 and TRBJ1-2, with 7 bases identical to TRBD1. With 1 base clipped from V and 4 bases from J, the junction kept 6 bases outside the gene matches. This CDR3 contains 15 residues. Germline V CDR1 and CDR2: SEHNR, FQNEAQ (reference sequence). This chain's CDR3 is CASSLGTGDSYGYTF. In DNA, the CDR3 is TGTGCCAGCAGCTTAGGTACAGGGGATAGCTATGGCTACACCTTC.

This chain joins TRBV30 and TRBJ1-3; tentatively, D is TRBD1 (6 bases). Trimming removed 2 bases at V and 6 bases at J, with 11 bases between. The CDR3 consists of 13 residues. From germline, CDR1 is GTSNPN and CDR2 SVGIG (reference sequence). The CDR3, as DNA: TGTGCCTGGAGTACGGGGGGCAAAAACACCATATATTTT. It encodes CAWSTGGKNTIYF.

The CDR3 DNA reads TGTGCCAGCAGCTCCCCTACAGGGGTAGGCTACACCTTC. This gives the protein CASSSPTGVGYTF. The V call is TRBV5-5, the J call TRBJ1-2; 7 bases line up with TRBD1. The germline gives CDR1 SGHKS, CDR2 YYEKEE (reference sequence). Trimming cost V 3 bases and J 8 bases; bases outside gene matches: 7. The CDR3 is 13 amino acids.

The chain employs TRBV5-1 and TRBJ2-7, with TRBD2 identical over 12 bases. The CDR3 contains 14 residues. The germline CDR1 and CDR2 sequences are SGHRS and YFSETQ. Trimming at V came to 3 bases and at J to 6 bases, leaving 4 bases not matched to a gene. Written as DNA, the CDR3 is TGCGCCAGCAGCTCCGGGACTAGCGGGTTCGAGCAGTACTTC. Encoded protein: CASSSGTSGFEQYF.

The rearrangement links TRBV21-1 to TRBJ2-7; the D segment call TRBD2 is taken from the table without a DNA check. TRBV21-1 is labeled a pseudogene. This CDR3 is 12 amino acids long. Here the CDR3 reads CASSKKYYEQYF. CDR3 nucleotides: TGTGCCAGCAGCAAAAAATACTACGAGCAGTACTTC.

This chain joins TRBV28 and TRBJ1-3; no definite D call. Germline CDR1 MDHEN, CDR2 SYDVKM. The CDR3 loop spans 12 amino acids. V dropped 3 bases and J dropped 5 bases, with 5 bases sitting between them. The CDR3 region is CASSLARNTIYF. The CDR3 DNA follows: TGTGCCAGCAGTTTGGCAAGAAACACCATATATTTT.

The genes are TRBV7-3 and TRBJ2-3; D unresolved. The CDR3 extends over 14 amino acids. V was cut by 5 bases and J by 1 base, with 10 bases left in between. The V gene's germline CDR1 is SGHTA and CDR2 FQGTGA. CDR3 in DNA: TGTGCCAGCAGCACCTACCTGGGCACAGATACGCAGTATTTT. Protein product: CASSTYLGTDTQYF.

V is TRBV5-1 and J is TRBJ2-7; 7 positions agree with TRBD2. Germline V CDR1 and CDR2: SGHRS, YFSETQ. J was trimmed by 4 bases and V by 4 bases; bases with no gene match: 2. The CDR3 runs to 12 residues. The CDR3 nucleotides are TGCGCCAGCAGCCGGGAGGCTTACGAGCAGTACTTC. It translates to CASSREAYEQYF.

The CDR3 sequence is CASSETGPSYEQYF. The CDR3 bases are TGTGCCAGCAGTGAAACTGGGCCCTCCTACGAGCAGTACTTC. This sequence joins TRBV6-1 and TRBJ2-5; D is uncertain. The J call is doubtful: the DNA matches TRBJ2-7 better. The CDR3 loop spans 14 amino acids. Germline V lookup: CDR1 MNHNS, CDR2 SASEGT.

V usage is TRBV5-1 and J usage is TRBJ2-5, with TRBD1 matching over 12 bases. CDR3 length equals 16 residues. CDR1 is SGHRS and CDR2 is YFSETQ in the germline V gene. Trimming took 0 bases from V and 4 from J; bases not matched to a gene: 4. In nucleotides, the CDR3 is TGCGCCAGCAGCTTGGCAGGGACAGGGGGCGCAGAGACCCAGTACTTC. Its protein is CASSLAGTGGAETQYF.

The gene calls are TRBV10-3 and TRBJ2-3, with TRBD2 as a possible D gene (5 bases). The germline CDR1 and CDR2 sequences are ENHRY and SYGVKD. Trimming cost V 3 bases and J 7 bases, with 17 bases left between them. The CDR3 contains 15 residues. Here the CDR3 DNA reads TGTGCCATCAGTGAAGGAACTAGTGAAAGGTATACGCAGTATTTT. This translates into CAISEGTSERYTQYF.

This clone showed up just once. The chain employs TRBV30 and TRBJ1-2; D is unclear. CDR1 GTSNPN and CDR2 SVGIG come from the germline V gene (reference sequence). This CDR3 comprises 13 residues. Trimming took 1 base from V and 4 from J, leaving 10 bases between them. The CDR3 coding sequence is TGTGCCTGGAGTGAGTCCGGGAGCTATGGCTACACCTTC. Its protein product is CAWSESGSYGYTF.

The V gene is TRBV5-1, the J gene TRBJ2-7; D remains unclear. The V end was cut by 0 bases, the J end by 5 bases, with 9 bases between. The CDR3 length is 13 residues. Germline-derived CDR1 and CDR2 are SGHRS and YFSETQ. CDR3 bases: TGCGCCAGCAGCTTGGACGGGTCCGACGAGCAGTACTTC. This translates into CASSLDGSDEQYF.